These 13 T cell receptor beta chains originate from one sample sequenced in a study of cytomegalovirus exposure and HLA in healthy donors. The primer mix had 60 Vbeta and 13 Jbeta primers. Some clones are missing from TCRdb's copy, which holds only in-frame ones; the method was immunoSEQ multiplex PCR. The specimen's table records roughly 45,000 clones. The sequencing input was PBMCs. The receptors come from a woman aged 30 to 39 in good health and CMV-seronegative.

This chain joins TRBV4-1 and TRBJ2-7, with TRBD2 as a possible D gene (7 bases). Trimming shortened V by 3 bases and J by 6 bases, and 21 bases separated the two germline ends. Germline lookup yields CDR1 MGHRA and CDR2 YSYEKL. The CDR3 covers 16 residues. Here the CDR3 DNA reads TGCGCCAGCAGCCAGTCCCCCTTGCGGGAGACAGGCGAGCAGTACTTC. This sequence encodes CASSQSPLRETGEQYF.

The gene calls are TRBV6-1 and TRBJ2-7; TRBD2 matches 9 bases. Germline V gene lookup returns CDR1 MNHNS and CDR2 SASEGT. This CDR3 spans 12 amino acids. The V segment lost 7 bases and the J segment 7 bases; nucleotides outside the gene matches: 5. The CDR3 DNA sequence: TGTGCCAGCATGCGGGAGGGGAGGGAGCAGTACTTC. Its translation is CASMREGREQYF.

This chain uses TRBV19 with TRBJ1-4; D perhaps matches TRBD1 (5 bases). This CDR3 spans 12 amino acids. The germline V and J ends were trimmed by 7 bases and 7 bases, with 10 bases remaining between them. CDR1 is LNHDA and CDR2 is SQIVND in the germline V gene (reference sequence). DNA for the CDR3: TGTGCCAGTATCGGGGGAACTGAAAAACTGTTTTTT. Encoded protein: CASIGGTEKLFF. Full variable domain (remainder filled in from reference TRBV19 and TRBJ1-4): DGGITQSPKYLFRKEGQNVTLSCEQNLNHDAMYWYRQDPGQGLRLIYYSQIVNDFQKGDIAEGYSVSREKKESFPLTVTSAQKNPTAFYLCASIGGTEKLFFGSGTQLSVL.

The chain combines TRBV30 with TRBJ2-7; 10 nucleotides match TRBD2. This CDR3 has 15 residues. Germline loops: CDR1 GTSNPN, CDR2 SVGIG (reference sequence). After removal of 0 bases from V and 7 bases from J, the junction contained 9 bases not matched to a gene. The CDR3 region has the DNA TGTGCCTGGAGTGTATCTAGCGGGAGCTTCTGGGAGCAGTACTTC. Its protein product is CAWSVSSGSFWEQYF.

CDR3 amino acids: CASSFAGIGELFF. CDR3 nucleotides: TGTGCCAGCAGTTTCGCAGGTATCGGGGAGCTGTTTTTT. The V call is TRBV27, the J call TRBJ2-2; no clear D. The CDR3 extends over 13 amino acids. Germline lookup yields CDR1 MNHEY and CDR2 SMNVEV (reference sequence). Deletions cut 3 bases from V and 7 bases from J, with 9 bases between.

The rearrangement joins TRBV28 to TRBJ2-4; the D gene is possibly TRBD2 (5 bases). CDR1 MDHEN and CDR2 SYDVKM come from the germline V gene. V lost 4 bases to trimming and J lost 0 bases, with 16 bases between them. There are 17 residues in the CDR3. CDR3 protein: CASSSQAGLLAKNIQYF. The CDR3 DNA sequence: TGTGCCAGCAGTTCCCAGGCGGGCCTCCTAGCCAAAAACATTCAGTACTTC.

The genes are TRBV19 and TRBJ1-5; 10 bases line up with TRBD1. Germline V CDR1 and CDR2: LNHDA, SQIVND (reference sequence). This CDR3 is 17 amino acids long. V trimming: 2 bases; J trimming: 7 bases; junction bases outside the gene matches: 11. CDR3 region: CASSILPGTGEGQPQHF. CDR3 coding DNA: TGTGCCAGTAGTATACTCCCCGGGACAGGGGAAGGGCAGCCCCAGCATTTT.

The CDR3 coding sequence is TGTGCCAGCAGTGCCCTCACAGGGGGGACTGAGCAGTTCTTC. Encoded protein: CASSALTGGTEQFF. The chain carries TRBV6-1 and TRBJ2-1, with 8 nucleotides matching TRBD1. The CDR3 totals 14 residues. CDR1 and CDR2 from the germline V gene are MNHNS and SASEGT. The ends lost 4 bases at V and 9 bases at J; junction bases unmatched: 8.

The chain links TRBV19 to TRBJ1-5; TRBD1 matches at 10 bases. CDR1 LNHDA and CDR2 SQIVND come from the germline V gene (reference sequence). This CDR3 contains 15 residues. Unmatched junction bases numbered 9, after V lost 7 bases and J lost 6 bases. CDR3 residues: CASKLQGTGVQPQHF. The CDR3 DNA is TGTGCCAGTAAACTTCAGGGGACAGGGGTTCAGCCCCAGCATTTT.

The J gene is TRBJ2-7, the V gene TRBV4-1; 12 bases line up with TRBD1. Germline-derived CDR1 and CDR2 are MGHRA and YSYEKL. The CDR3 runs to 16 residues. V gave up 2 bases and J gave up 6 bases; unmatched junction bases: 8. CDR3 sequence reads: CASSQKIGTGGTEQYF. CDR3 in DNA: TGCGCCAGCAGCCAAAAGATTGGGACAGGGGGCACCGAGCAGTACTTC.

This rearrangement joins TRBV4-1 to TRBJ2-7, with 7 bases identical to TRBD2. With V trimmed by 1 base and J by 2 bases, 5 bases remained unmatched. The CDR3 runs to 15 residues. Germline CDR1 MGHRA, CDR2 YSYEKL. The CDR3 bases are TGCGCCAGCAGCCAAGGCGGGAGCGCTGCCTACGAGCAGTACTTC. Translating gives CASSQGGSAAYEQYF.

J is TRBJ1-1 and V is TRBV6-5; maybe TRBD1 (6 bases). The V end was cut by 11 bases, the J end by 6 bases, with 13 bases between. This CDR3 has 11 amino acids. The V gene's germline CDR1 is MNHEY and CDR2 SVGAGI. The CDR3 spells CASQGAAEAFF. CDR3 DNA sequence: TGTGCCTCACAGGGTGCGGCTGAAGCTTTCTTT.

The chain uses TRBV29-1 and TRBJ1-1; D not resolved. The CDR3 has 14 amino acids. V lost 6 bases and J lost 1, with 15 bases in between. Germline V CDR1 and CDR2: SQVTM, ANQGSEA. The CDR3, as DNA: TGCAGCGTGGGAGACACGACGAGGAACACTGAAGCTTTCTTT. It encodes CSVGDTTRNTEAFF.